Below, 31 T cell receptor beta chains from the same sample are listed, as sequenced in a study of blood T cell repertoires in COVID-19. Profiled with immunoSEQ multiplex PCR; TCRdb holds only in-frame clones, not every one. The sample holds fewer than 40,000 clones, almost 90% seen once. The material sequenced was peripheral blood. These receptors were collected from a woman in her 70s with active COVID-19.

The V call is TRBV7-2, the J call TRBJ2-1; 12 bases match TRBD2. The CDR3 is 15 amino acids. The ends lost 6 bases at V and 4 bases at J; junction bases unmatched: 4. CDR1 is SGHTA, CDR2 FQGNSA, per germline. The CDR3 is CASRPLAGGYNEQFF. CDR3 DNA sequence: TGTGCCAGCAGGCCGCTAGCGGGGGGGTACAATGAGCAGTTCTTC.

The rearrangement links TRBV7-2 to TRBJ2-6; TRBD2 matches at 10 bases. CDR3 size: 19 residues. The V gene's germline CDR1 is SGHTA and CDR2 FQGNSA. V trimming: 3 bases; J trimming: 0 bases; junction bases outside the gene matches: 8. CDR3 sequence (DNA): TGTGCCAGCAGCTTGGGCGTAGCGGGGGGCCGCTCTGGGGCCAACGTCCTGACTTTC. Residues: CASSLGVAGGRSGANVLTF.

J is TRBJ1-4 and V is TRBV11-2; 7 positions agree with TRBD1. With V trimmed by 5 bases and J by 0 bases, 3 bases remained unmatched. Per the germline V gene, CDR1 is SGHAT and CDR2 is FQNNGV. The CDR3 runs 15 residues. Written as DNA, the CDR3 is TGTGCCAGCAGCGGAGGGGGCGCAACTAATGAAAAACTGTTTTTT. Protein: CASSGGGATNEKLFF.

The chain recombines TRBV18 with TRBJ2-7, with 16 bases matching TRBD2. Germline-derived CDR1 and CDR2 are KGHSH and LQKENI. CDR3 length equals 17 residues. J was trimmed by 6 bases and V by 2 bases; bases with no gene match: 7. In nucleotides, the CDR3 is TGTGCCAGCTCACCAGCGGGACTAGCGGGGGGGCTGAGCGAGCAGTACTTC. As protein: CASSPAGLAGGLSEQYF. Based on the CDR3 plus reference TRBV18 and TRBJ2-7, the full variable domain is NAGVMQNPRHLVRRRGQEARLRCSPMKGHSHVYWYRQLPEEGLKFMVYLQKENIIDESGMPKERFSAEFPKEGPSILRIQQVVRGDSAAYFCASSPAGLAGGLSEQYFGPGTRLTVT.

This sequence joins TRBV4-3 and TRBJ1-3, with a tentative D call TRBD1 (5 bases). Trimming took 0 bases from V and 4 from J, leaving 13 bases between them. This CDR3 has 16 residues. Germline V gene data show CDR1 as LGHNA and CDR2 as YSLEER. This chain's CDR3 is CASSQDYGGIGNTIYF. DNA of the CDR3: TGCGCCAGCAGCCAAGACTACGGGGGGATCGGAAACACCATATATTTT.

The chain uses TRBV5-1 and TRBJ2-2; weak D call: TRBD2 (5 bases). Germline V gene data show CDR1 as SGHRS and CDR2 as YFSETQ. The CDR3 loop spans 15 amino acids. V was shortened by 4 bases and J by 2 bases, with 12 bases between the two germline ends. CDR3 sequence reads: CASSAGSANTGELFF. The CDR3 nucleotides read TGCGCCAGCAGCGCGGGCAGCGCAAACACCGGGGAGCTGTTTTTT.

The genes are TRBV4-2 and TRBJ1-1, with D possibly TRBD1 on 5 matching bases. Trimming cost V 2 bases and J 1 base, with 11 bases left between them. Germline CDR1 and CDR2: LGHNA and YNFKEQ. The CDR3 sequence is 15 residues long. CDR3 region: CASSQSVQGNTEAFF. The CDR3, as DNA: TGTGCCAGCAGCCAATCGGTCCAGGGGAACACTGAAGCTTTCTTT.

J is TRBJ2-5 and V is TRBV7-2; 7 nucleotides line up with TRBD2. Germline V gene lookup returns CDR1 SGHTA and CDR2 FQGNSA. The ends lost 8 bases at V and 1 base at J; junction bases unmatched: 4. CDR3 size: 13 residues. The DNA for the CDR3 is TGTGCCAGCGGGGGGGGAGGCCAAGAGACCCAGTACTTC. Protein sequence: CASGGGGQETQYF.

This CDR3 reads CAISGLAGGLSTDTQYF. CDR3 DNA sequence: TGTGCCATCAGTGGCCTAGCGGGGGGTCTGAGCACAGATACGCAGTATTTT. The rearrangement links TRBV10-3 to TRBJ2-3; 11 positions match TRBD2. The CDR3 has 17 residues. Germline assignment: CDR1 ENHRY and CDR2 SYGVKD. After removal of 4 bases from V and 0 bases from J, the junction contained 6 bases not matched to a gene.

This clone has a handful of counts. J is TRBJ2-7 and V is TRBV7-9; unclear D gene. V was shortened by 7 bases and J by 5 bases, with 18 bases between the two germline ends. The CDR3 contains 14 residues. Germline V gene lookup returns CDR1 SEHNR and CDR2 FQNEAQ (reference sequence). The CDR3 DNA follows: TGTGCCAGCACCCTAAGCGCTGGTCTGCACGAGCAGTACTTC. The encoded protein is CASTLSAGLHEQYF.

This clone was picked up one time. The V call is TRBV24-1, the J call TRBJ2-2, with 8 bases aligning to TRBD1. V trimming: 4 bases; J trimming: 5 bases; junction bases outside the gene matches: 8. Germline CDR1 and CDR2: KGHDR and SFDVKD. The CDR3 consists of 16 residues. The CDR3 loop reads CATSDPRTGRTGELFF. DNA for the CDR3: TGTGCCACCAGTGACCCCCGGACAGGGCGGACCGGGGAGCTGTTTTTT.

The chain recombines TRBV28 with TRBJ1-1; possibly TRBD1 for D (5 bases). The length of the CDR3 is 15 residues. Per germline, CDR1 MDHEN and CDR2 SYDVKM. Between the trimmed V and J ends, which lost 2 bases and 1 base, there was a span of 11 bases. CDR3 in DNA: TGTGCCAGCAGTTTAAACAGGCCGGGGAACACTGAAGCTTTCTTT. Translating gives CASSLNRPGNTEAFF.

This clone showed up just a few times. V gene TRBV13 combines with J gene TRBJ2-1; TRBD2 might be the D (6 bases). There are 16 residues in the CDR3. Germline V lookup: CDR1 PRHDT, CDR2 FYEKMQ (reference sequence). V lost 8 bases to trimming and J lost 2 bases, with 19 bases between them. CDR3 in DNA: TGTGCCAGCGCGAAACCTTCGGCGGGGCCCTACAATGAGCAGTTCTTC. This codes for CASAKPSAGPYNEQFF.

The chain combines TRBV24-1 with TRBJ2-1; D may be TRBD2 (5 bases). The germline V and J ends were trimmed by 1 base and 0 bases, with 9 bases remaining between them. The germline V gene has CDR1 KGHDR and CDR2 SFDVKD. This CDR3 spans 16 amino acids. The CDR3, as DNA: TGTGCCACCAGTGATTTCCCGGGGAGCTCCTACAATGAGCAGTTCTTC. This translates into CATSDFPGSSYNEQFF.

The chain couples TRBV7-2 to TRBJ2-5; TRBD2 agrees at 8 bases. The germline V gene has CDR1 SGHTA and CDR2 FQGNSA. The ends lost 2 bases at V and 2 bases at J; junction bases unmatched: 7. The CDR3 totals 16 residues. The CDR3 protein is CASSLQAGVPQETQYF. CDR3 bases: TGTGCCAGCAGCTTACAAGCGGGGGTCCCTCAAGAGACCCAGTACTTC.

The V and J genes are TRBV24-1 and TRBJ2-1; the D gene is possibly TRBD1 (6 bases). Germline CDR1 is KGHDR and CDR2 is SFDVKD. The CDR3 is 17 amino acids. Trimming took off 5 bases at V and 5 bases at J, with 21 bases between the two ends. The CDR3: CATSGLEQGWGHNEQFF. CDR3 bases: TGTGCCACCAGTGGTCTCGAACAGGGATGGGGGCACAATGAGCAGTTCTTC.

The V gene is TRBV11-2, the J gene TRBJ2-7; TRBD2 matches 12 bases. Germline V gene lookup returns CDR1 SGHAT and CDR2 FQNNGV. V lost 4 bases and J lost 3; bases outside the gene matches: 4. The CDR3 spans 15 residues. CDR3 nucleotide sequence: TGTGCCAGCAGCTCCGGACTAGCGGGGCTCTACGAGCAGTACTTC. This gives the protein CASSSGLAGLYEQYF. Drawing the rest from reference TRBV11-2 and TRBJ2-7, the complete variable domain is EAGVAQSPRYKIIEKRQSVAFWCNPISGHATLYWYQQILGQGPKLLIQFQNNGVVDDSQLPKDRFSAERLKGVDSTLKIQPAKLEDSAVYLCASSSGLAGLYEQYFGPGTRLTVT.

The chain couples TRBV9 to TRBJ2-3; 9 nucleotides align to TRBD2. The length of the CDR3 is 17 residues. After removal of 0 bases from V and 6 bases from J, the junction contained 11 bases not matched to a gene. CDR1 SGDLS and CDR2 YYNGEE come from the germline V gene. CDR3 residues: CASSVVGGGGAPDTQYF. CDR3 sequence (DNA): TGTGCCAGCAGCGTAGTGGGAGGCGGGGGGGCCCCGGATACGCAGTATTTT. Together with reference TRBV9 and TRBJ2-3, the CDR3 gives the full variable domain: DSGVTQTPKHLITATGQRVTLRCSPRSGDLSVYWYQQSLDQGLQFLIQYYNGEERAKGNILERFSAQQFPDLHSELNLSSLELGDSALYFCASSVVGGGGAPDTQYFGPGTRLTVL.

On this clone itself: Other DNA sequences within the sample encode an identical CDR3. V is TRBV11-2 and J is TRBJ2-5; 10 nucleotides line up with TRBD2. Unmatched junction bases numbered 3, after V lost 2 bases and J lost 3 bases. This CDR3 comprises 15 residues. CDR1 is SGHAT, CDR2 FQNNGV, per germline. The CDR3, as DNA: TGTGCCAGCAGCTTAAACCTAGCGGGGGAAGAGACCCAGTACTTC. Translated, it gives CASSLNLAGEETQYF.

The chain combines TRBV28 with TRBJ1-6; possible D gene TRBD1, 6 bases. V gave up 7 bases and J gave up 0 bases, with 10 bases separating them. Germline assignment: CDR1 MDHEN and CDR2 SYDVKM. The CDR3 is 15 residues long. Here the CDR3 DNA reads TGTGCCAGCACGGGGGGCTTCTCCTATAATTCACCCCTCCACTTT. Its protein product is CASTGGFSYNSPLHF.

V and J are TRBV4-3 and TRBJ1-1; 8 bases match TRBD1. The CDR3 consists of 17 residues. V gave up 3 bases and J gave up 3 bases; unmatched junction bases: 12. Germline V gene sequence: CDR1 LGHNA, CDR2 YSLEER. This CDR3 is CASSHIPQTGEDTEAFF. The CDR3 bases are TGCGCCAGCAGCCACATCCCCCAGACAGGGGAAGACACTGAAGCTTTCTTT.

This chain uses TRBV3-1 (or the pseudogene TRBV3-2) with TRBJ2-1, with 11 bases lining up with TRBD2. CDR1 LGHDT and CDR2 YNNKEL come from the germline V gene (reference sequence). Trimming took 0 bases from V and 6 from J; bases not matched to a gene: 4. The CDR3 extends over 16 amino acids. The CDR3 nucleotides read TGTGCCAGCAGCCAAGAGTTTCTAGCGGGGGGCAATGAGCAGTTCTTC. Protein product: CASSQEFLAGGNEQFF.

This sequence joins TRBV6-6 and TRBJ1-5, with D possibly TRBD1 on 6 matching bases. The germline CDR1 and CDR2 sequences are MNHNY and SVGAGI (reference sequence). The CDR3 has 12 amino acids. Trimming stripped 5 bases from V and 7 bases from J, with 9 bases between. CDR3 coding DNA: TGTGCCAGCAGTACCGACAGGCAGCCCCAGCATTTT. Amino acids: CASSTDRQPQHF.

This clone was detected once. The chain uses TRBV30 and TRBJ2-3; 11 positions agree with TRBD2. Trimming cost V 3 bases and J 2 bases; bases outside gene matches: 7. CDR3 length: 16 amino acids. The germline gives CDR1 GTSNPN, CDR2 SVGIG (reference sequence). This chain's CDR3 is CAWRASGGLPTDTQYF. In nucleotides, the CDR3 is TGTGCCTGGAGGGCTAGCGGGGGGCTCCCCACAGATACGCAGTATTTT.

This chain links TRBV3-1 (or the pseudogene TRBV3-2) with TRBJ2-5; maybe TRBD1 (5 bases). This CDR3 is built from 15 residues. CDR1 and CDR2 (germline): LGHDT, YNNKEL (reference sequence). Trimming shortened V by 5 bases and J by 5 bases, and 18 bases separated the two germline ends. The CDR3 reads CASSSGPLIWETQYF. The CDR3 nucleotides are TGTGCCAGCAGCTCAGGGCCTCTCATATGGGAGACCCAGTACTTC.

The genes are TRBV11-3 and TRBJ1-2; weak D call: TRBD1 (6 bases). V lost 7 bases to trimming and J lost 4 bases, with 13 bases between them. This CDR3 has 13 amino acids. The germline V gene has CDR1 SGHNT and CDR2 YENEEA. The CDR3 sequence: CASTITTGYGYTF. CDR3 in DNA: TGTGCCAGCACCATTACGACAGGCTATGGCTACACCTTC. The complete variable domain, with remaining parts taken from reference TRBV11-3 and TRBJ1-2, reads EAGVVQSPRYKIIEKKQPVAFWCNPISGHNTLYWYLQNLGQGPELLIRYENEEAVDDSQLPKDRFSAERLKGVDSTLKIQPAELGDSAVYLCASTITTGYGYTFGSGTRLTVV.

V is TRBV7-9 and J is TRBJ2-3, with TRBD2 matching over 7 bases. Germline lookup yields CDR1 SEHNR and CDR2 FQNEAQ (reference sequence). The CDR3 runs 16 residues. Trimming cost V 5 bases and J 5 bases; bases outside gene matches: 13. CDR3 nucleotide sequence: TGTGCCAGCAGCAATCAGCGGGGCGGCTGGGAAGATACGCAGTATTTT. This gives the protein CASSNQRGGWEDTQYF.

Only one count was recorded for this clone. This chain joins TRBV18 and TRBJ2-5; a possible D gene is TRBD1 (6 bases). V dropped 3 bases and J dropped 5 bases, with 13 bases sitting between them. This CDR3 region has 14 residues. Germline assignment: CDR1 KGHSH and CDR2 LQKENI. For the CDR3, the DNA is TGTGCCAGCTCACCGGGGGCAGGGGATGAGACCCAGTACTTC. This codes for CASSPGAGDETQYF.

The V call is TRBV6-6, the J call TRBJ1-5; D unresolved. The germline CDR1 and CDR2 sequences are MNHNY and SVGAGI (reference sequence). V lost 8 bases, J lost 7 bases, and 12 bases lay in between. The CDR3 is 12 residues long. The CDR3 bases are TGTGCCAGCGATCCGGGGAACCAGCCCCAGCATTTT. Its protein product is CASDPGNQPQHF.

The genes are TRBV5-1 and TRBJ2-1, with a possible D match to TRBD2 (6 bases). Germline V gene sequence: CDR1 SGHRS, CDR2 YFSETQ. Trimming took 0 bases from V and 4 from J, leaving 14 bases between them. The CDR3 loop spans 16 amino acids. This CDR3 reads CASSLAPAGVYNEQFF. CDR3 DNA sequence: TGCGCCAGCAGCTTGGCCCCAGCGGGTGTTTACAATGAGCAGTTCTTC.

This chain links TRBV5-1 with TRBJ2-3; 13 bases agree with TRBD2. Germline assignment: CDR1 SGHRS and CDR2 YFSETQ. Trimming removed 5 bases from V and 2 bases from J; junction bases left unmatched: 5. This CDR3 comprises 16 residues. The CDR3 spells CASRLAGGTFTDTQYF. In DNA form, the CDR3 reads TGCGCCAGCAGACTAGCGGGGGGGACCTTCACAGATACGCAGTATTTT.